These 3 T cell receptor beta chains were sequenced from one sample in a study of blood T cell repertoires in COVID-19. The assay was immunoSEQ multiplex PCR, and TCRdb's table has in-frame clones only and misses some. The sample lists fewer than 130,000 clones; approximately 62% were seen once. The sequencing sample was made of peripheral blood. The receptors here all came from an older man with acute or convalescent COVID-19.

The count of this clone is one. The genes are TRBV5-4 and TRBJ1-2; D not certain. V lost 0 bases, J lost 8 bases, and 17 bases lay in between. The length of the CDR3 is 15 residues. Germline V CDR1 and CDR2: SGHNT, YYREEE (reference sequence). For the CDR3, the DNA is TGTGCCAGCAGCTTGGAGGCCCAGAGCCTGAGGGGCTACACCTTC. Amino acid sequence: CASSLEAQSLRGYTF.

The chain has TRBV28 and TRBJ2-1, with 9 bases identical to TRBD2. There are 17 residues in the CDR3. The junction had 13 bases not matched to a gene; V was cut back by 4 bases and J by 6 bases. The germline V gene encodes CDR1 MDHEN and CDR2 SYDVKM. The CDR3 nucleotides are TGTGCCAGCAGTTACCCAGGGCGGGAGGGCCCAGCCAATGAGCAGTTCTTC. It codes for CASSYPGREGPANEQFF.

Comments on this clone: A junction boundary mismatches the germline segment, possibly from a read error. This chain links TRBV4-1 with TRBJ2-5; no firm D call. This CDR3 has 13 residues. Per germline, CDR1 MGHRA and CDR2 YSYEKL. CDR3 region: CASSQVAQEAQYF. The CDR3 DNA is TGCGCCAGCAGCCAAGTAGCCCAAGAGGCCCAGTACTTC.